Detailed here is one T cell receptor beta chain. Antigen specificity is unknown. The sample comes from a study of cytomegalovirus exposure and HLA in healthy donors. General study findings and limits: Roughly even sequencing depth across donors was the assumption behind the presence/absence analyses.

Germline assignment: CDR1 MGHRA and CDR2 YSYEKL. The CDR3 runs 17 residues. With V trimmed by 0 bases and J by 2 bases, 8 bases remained unmatched. This cohort consisted of healthy bone marrow donors. The PCR used 60 Vbeta and 13 Jbeta primers. Data came from immunoSEQ multiplex PCR; TCRdb stores just in-frame clones and leaves some out. Of about 120,000 clones in the sample, about 75% were seen once. Input material: PBMCs. V and J are TRBV4-1 and TRBJ2-5; 8 bases map to TRBD2. The receptor's source is a man between 60 and 75 years old in good health and CMV-seropositive. For the CDR3, the DNA is TGCGCCAGCAGCCAAGATATAGCGGGGAGGTTACAAGAGACCCAGTACTTC. Protein sequence: CASSQDIAGRLQETQYF.